What follows are 23 T cell receptor beta chains derived from one specimen sequenced in a study of blood T cells in healthy people across ages. Then a second PCR, running about 6 to 12 cycles, was carried out with a sample-barcoded 5' primer and a J-beta primer mix. In TCRdb, the 5' RACE reads were re-called with MiXCR into one record per CDR3 protein. The sample holds 1.4 million to 1.5 million distinct CDR3 sequences; about 43% are singletons and the top ten take 7% to 9.5%. Material for sequencing was blood. The receptors were gathered from a woman aged 18 to 35 in good health.

J is TRBJ2-4 and V is TRBV6-6, with a tentative D call TRBD2 (5 bases). Germline CDR1 reads MNHNY; CDR2 reads SVGAGI (reference sequence). The CDR3 is 15 residues long. V shed 0 bases and J shed 2 bases, with 8 bases lying between them. CDR3 region: CASSYSGETKNIQYF. In nucleotides, the CDR3 is TGTGCCAGCAGTTACTCGGGAGAGACCAAAAACATTCAGTACTTC.

The chain combines TRBV7-8 with TRBJ2-3; no reliable D call. Germline assignment: CDR1 SGHVS and CDR2 FQNEAQ. CDR3 size: 15 residues. Trimming removed 4 bases at V and 3 bases at J, with 14 bases between. The CDR3 sequence: CASSSEVYLTDTQYF. CDR3 bases: TGTGCCAGCAGCTCTGAAGTTTACCTAACAGATACGCAGTATTTT.

This clonotype was picked up a small number of times. CDR3 in amino acids: CATGTGGGNYEQYF. CDR3 in DNA: TGTGCCACGGGCACAGGGGGCGGTAACTACGAGCAGTACTTC. The J gene is TRBJ2-7, the V gene TRBV10-3, with 9 positions matching TRBD1. The CDR3 covers 14 residues. The V and J ends lost 10 bases and 3 bases, in that order; junction bases with no gene match: 10. Germline loops: CDR1 ENHRY, CDR2 SYGVKD.

The chain combines TRBV7-9 with TRBJ1-2, with D hard to call. Germline V gene lookup returns CDR1 SEHNR and CDR2 FQNEAQ (reference sequence). V lost 6 bases, J lost 2 bases, and 16 bases lay in between. This CDR3 has 15 residues. CDR3 residues: CASRPEYRLNYGYTF. The CDR3 bases are TGTGCCAGCAGACCGGAGTACAGATTGAACTATGGCTACACCTTC.

The chain has TRBV2 and TRBJ2-5; no clear D. This CDR3 has 11 residues. The ends were cut back, 7 bases at V and 11 bases at J, with 14 bases in the middle. Germline V gene sequence: CDR1 SNHLY, CDR2 FYNNEI. The CDR3 region is CASKYGGEQYF. CDR3 sequence (DNA): TGTGCCAGCAAGTATGGCGGTGAGCAGTACTTC.

This clonotype has just a few counts. The chain employs TRBV7-9 and TRBJ1-2, with 7 bases aligning to TRBD1. The length of the CDR3 is 15 residues. Germline lookup yields CDR1 SEHNR and CDR2 FQNEAQ (reference sequence). After removal of 1 base from V and 4 bases from J, the junction contained 6 bases not matched to a gene. The CDR3 DNA follows: TGTGCCAGCAGCTTAGGGGAGGGGACAGCCTATGGCTACACCTTC. It translates to CASSLGEGTAYGYTF.

This chain links TRBV4-1 with TRBJ2-4; TRBD1 might be the D (5 bases). The J call could be wrong; TRBJ2-7 is a better fit for the DNA end. From germline, CDR1 is MGHRA and CDR2 YSYEKL. The CDR3 totals 15 residues. The CDR3 loop reads CASSQRGRSGYEQYF. Here the CDR3 DNA reads TGCGCCAGCAGCCAAAGGGGTAGGTCGGGCTACGAGCAGTACTTC.

This chain joins TRBV24-1 and TRBJ2-3, with D possibly matching TRBD1 (5 bases). The CDR3 totals 13 residues. CDR1 and CDR2 (germline): KGHDR, SFDVKD. The ends were cut back, 9 bases at V and 6 bases at J, with 15 bases in the middle. CDR3 sequence (DNA): TGTGCCACCGGACACTATCTAGGGGATACGCAGTATTTT. Translated, it gives CATGHYLGDTQYF.

This clonotype was counted only a few times. The genes are TRBV7-8 and TRBJ2-1; tentatively, D is TRBD1 (6 bases). The CDR3 has 16 amino acids. CDR1 SGHVS and CDR2 FQNEAQ come from the germline V gene. V was cut by 1 base and J by 4 bases, with 14 bases left in between. The chain's CDR3 is CASSLVRDKRYNEQFF. The CDR3 region has the DNA TGTGCCAGCAGCTTAGTTCGGGACAAGCGATACAATGAGCAGTTCTTC.

This clonotype was observed once. This chain links TRBV12-3 or TRBV12-4 with TRBJ1-5; tentative D call: TRBD1 (6 bases). The CDR3 loop spans 16 amino acids. The V gene lost 2 bases and the J gene lost 1 base, with 12 bases spanning the gap. The CDR3 DNA sequence: TGTGCCAGCAGTTTAACGGGGGCGGGGAGCAATCAGCCCCAGCATTTT. Its protein product is CASSLTGAGSNQPQHF.

This clonotype was picked up a small number of times. The CDR3, as DNA: TGTGCCAGCAGTTACAGGCAGGGGGATTTTGGGGATTCACCCCTCCACTTT. Its translation is CASSYRQGDFGDSPLHF. This chain joins TRBV6-6 and TRBJ1-6; 7 nucleotides match TRBD1. Trimming at V came to 2 bases and at J to 8 bases, leaving 12 bases not matched to a gene. The length of the CDR3 is 17 residues. Germline lookup yields CDR1 MNHNY and CDR2 SVGAGI (reference sequence).

V is TRBV28 and J is TRBJ2-3; 7 bases fit TRBD1. The CDR3 has 16 amino acids. Unmatched junction bases numbered 15, after V lost 6 bases and J lost 6 bases. Germline V gene sequence: CDR1 MDHEN, CDR2 SYDVKM. The CDR3 DNA follows: TGTGCCAGCAGACGCGAAGGGGGCTCCCCGCCGGATACGCAGTATTTT. Translated: CASRREGGSPPDTQYF. The variable domain in full, completed from reference TRBV28 and TRBJ2-3, reads DVKVTQSSRYLVKRTGEKVFLECVQDMDHENMFWYRQDPGLGLRLIYFSYDVKMKEKGDIPEGYSVSREKKERFSLILESASTNQTSMYLCASRREGGSPPDTQYFGPGTRLTVL.

J is TRBJ1-2 and V is TRBV24-1; D is uncertain. V was shortened by 5 bases and J by 10 bases, with 13 bases between the two germline ends. The germline gives CDR1 KGHDR, CDR2 SFDVKD. The CDR3 extends over 12 amino acids. CDR3 region: CATSAPGEVYTF. DNA for the CDR3: TGTGCCACCAGTGCCCCCGGGGAGGTCTACACCTTC.

J is TRBJ1-2 and V is TRBV27; the match to TRBD1 covers 7 bases. The V gene's germline CDR1 is MNHEY and CDR2 SMNVEV (reference sequence). This CDR3 is 15 amino acids long. The ends lost 3 bases at V and 8 bases at J; junction bases unmatched: 12. In DNA form, the CDR3 reads TGTGCCAGCAGTTTGAGGGGGACAGACTCGAGGGGCTACACCTTC. This codes for CASSLRGTDSRGYTF.

This clonotype was detected only a few times. The rearrangement links TRBV6-5 to TRBJ2-7; 8 bases are a match to TRBD2. Losses at the gene ends were 0 bases for V and 6 bases for J; bases not matched to a gene: 4. Germline V gene data show CDR1 as MNHEY and CDR2 as SVGAGI. This CDR3 comprises 14 residues. The CDR3 is CASSYSGGRTEQYF. The CDR3 region has the DNA TGTGCCAGCAGTTACTCGGGCGGGAGGACCGAGCAGTACTTC.

The chain recombines TRBV4-1 with TRBJ1-2; D perhaps matches TRBD1 (5 bases). This CDR3 is 17 amino acids long. The germline V gene encodes CDR1 MGHRA and CDR2 YSYEKL. Trimming pared 0 bases from V and 4 bases from J, leaving 18 bases between. Here the CDR3 DNA reads TGCGCCAGCAGCCAAGAGAACCAGGCCACCCAGGGCTATGGCTACACCTTC. This sequence encodes CASSQENQATQGYGYTF.

V and J are TRBV20-1 and TRBJ1-4, with D hard to call. Deletions cut 0 bases from V and 4 bases from J, with 9 bases between. The V gene's germline CDR1 is DFQATT and CDR2 SNEGSKA (reference sequence). The CDR3 consists of 14 residues. CDR3 DNA: TGCAGTGCTAGAGATCGAGCTTTTAATGAAAAACTGTTTTTT. Translated: CSARDRAFNEKLFF.

The chain links TRBV28 to TRBJ2-1; TRBD1 agrees at 7 bases. The J call may be faulty, since TRBJ2-7 better matches the DNA end. The CDR3 has 17 amino acids. Looked up from germline, CDR1 is MDHEN and CDR2 is SYDVKM. The CDR3 loop is CASSLPPTGSSYNEQYF. As DNA, the CDR3 is TGTGCCAGCAGTCTCCCCCCGACAGGGAGCTCCTACAATGAGCAGTACTTC.

V usage is TRBV4-1 and J usage is TRBJ2-3; 9 bases align to TRBD2. The CDR3 consists of 18 residues. Germline lookup yields CDR1 MGHRA and CDR2 YSYEKL. Trimming removed 5 bases from V and 0 bases from J; junction bases left unmatched: 12. The DNA of the CDR3 is TGCGCCAGCAGCGGACGCATGGCTAGCGGGGTTAGCACAGATACGCAGTATTTT. This translates into CASSGRMASGVSTDTQYF.

This clonotype was counted many times. The rearrangement links TRBV29-1 to TRBJ2-1; D is undetermined. In germline, CDR1 is SQVTM, CDR2 ANQGSEA. The CDR3 consists of 16 residues. With 4 bases removed from V and 3 bases from J, the gap between germline ends came to 19 bases. The chain's CDR3 is CSVVAARVDSYNEQFF. CDR3 sequence (DNA): TGCAGCGTTGTGGCCGCAAGGGTGGATAGCTACAATGAGCAGTTCTTC.

The V gene is TRBV5-1, the J gene TRBJ2-7; D tentatively reads TRBD1 or TRBD2 (5 bases each). Trimming stripped 3 bases from V and 6 bases from J, with 16 bases between. Germline V lookup: CDR1 SGHRS, CDR2 YFSETQ. The CDR3 runs 14 residues. The chain's CDR3 is CASSSGTPRAEQYF. DNA of the CDR3: TGCGCCAGCAGCTCGGGGACCCCTCGGGCCGAGCAGTACTTC.

The chain employs TRBV5-1 and TRBJ2-1; the match to TRBD1 covers 7 bases. The V segment lost 2 bases and the J segment 5 bases; nucleotides outside the gene matches: 7. Germline CDR1 and CDR2: SGHRS and YFSETQ. The CDR3 has 15 amino acids. CDR3 nucleotide sequence: TGCGCCAGCAGCTTTCGGGACAGTCGTAACAATGAGCAGTTCTTC. The encoded protein is CASSFRDSRNNEQFF.

V gene TRBV5-1 combines with J gene TRBJ2-7; a weak D match, TRBD1 (6 bases). The CDR3 totals 14 residues. CDR1 is SGHRS and CDR2 is YFSETQ in the germline V gene. V was cut by 2 bases and J by 3 bases, with 12 bases left in between. Here the CDR3 reads CASSLTAGDYEQYF. The CDR3 DNA reads as TGCGCCAGCAGCTTAACGGCAGGGGACTACGAGCAGTACTTC.